The T cell receptor beta chain described here comes from a study of Ad26.COV2.S vaccination and SARS-CoV-2 variants. Study outcomes and limitations: Substantial breadth was reportedly displayed by spike-specific CD8+ and CD4+ T cell responses after vaccination.

V lost 2 bases to trimming and J lost 0 bases, with 13 bases between them. This CDR3 has 16 residues. CDR1 and CDR2 (germline): MNHEY, SVGEGT. In the case of this clone: Its antigen is as yet unknown.

Data came from immunoSEQ multiplex PCR; TCRdb stores just in-frame clones and leaves some out. The table shows under 550,000 clones, with 80% to 95% occurring only once. Treatment defined: 15 to 20 received Ad26.COV2.S at low or high dose, single or two shots; about five received placebo; per-sample allocation not given. Collection of samples fell on day 63 after the first vaccine or placebo injection. The chain combines TRBV6-2 or TRBV6-3 with TRBJ1-1; D perhaps matches TRBD1 (6 bases). This TCR was recovered from a person aged 18-60 years who received the Ad26.COV2.S COVID-19 vaccine or a placebo. The sample here was peripheral blood, taken in a trial of Ad26.COV2.S vaccine versus placebo. The CDR3 bases are TGTGCCAGCAGTTACACGGCAGGGGAGATGAACACTGAAGCTTTCTTT. Encoded protein: CASSYTAGEMNTEAFF.